Listed below are T cell receptor beta chains from one sample, sequenced in a study of T-cell reconstitution after alpha-beta-depleted transplantation in children. TCRdb re-analysed the PCR reads in MiXCR, keeping a single row per CDR3 protein. The repertoire has about 440,000 distinct CDR3 sequences, over 40% of them found once; the top ten carry approximately 25%. The sequenced sample was PBMCs, obtained before TCRalphabeta/CD19-depleted stem cell transplant. The receptors derive from a girl aged 2 to 9 with aplastic anemia, due to receive a stem cell transplant. Each CDR3 is given with its conserved first and last residue. A D gene is named only where the DNA matches it firmly. Only some rows state a clone size, as once, few, many or a class for expanded clones.

size: many; D: TRBD2; J: TRBJ2-3; V: TRBV12-3/TRBV12-4; DNA: TGTGCCAGCAGTCGCGCCGGGGGGAGAAGCACAGATACGCAGTATTTT; CDR3: CASSRAGGRSTDTQYF
size: -; D: TRBD1; J: TRBJ2-5; V: TRBV3-1; DNA: TGTGCCAGCAGCCCGACAGGGCAAGAGACCCAGTACTTC; CDR3: CASSPTGQETQYF
size: -; D: -; J: TRBJ2-3; V: TRBV6-1; DNA: TGTGCCAGCAGTCGACAGGCAGCTGCAGATACGCAGTATTTT; CDR3: CASSRQAAADTQYF
size: -; D: TRBD2; J: TRBJ2-1; V: TRBV5-1; DNA: TGCGCCAGCAGCTTGAGACTAGCGATACCCAATGAGCAGTTCTTC; CDR3: CASSLRLAIPNEQFF
size: -; D: TRBD2; J: TRBJ2-7; V: TRBV20-1; DNA: TGCAGTGCTAGTCCTAGCGGGATCCCCTACGAGCAGTACTTC; CDR3: CSASPSGIPYEQYF
size: -; D: TRBD1; J: TRBJ2-1; V: TRBV29-1; DNA: TGCAGCGTTGAAGACGGGACAGGTGACAATGAGCAGTTCTTC; CDR3: CSVEDGTGDNEQFF
size: many; D: TRBD2; J: TRBJ2-1; V: TRBV11-2; DNA: TGTGCCAGCAGCTGGGATAGCGGGAGTTTCCTCTCCTACAATGAGCAGTTCTTC; CDR3: CASSWDSGSFLSYNEQFF
size: once; D: -; J: TRBJ2-1; V: TRBV5-1; DNA: TGCGCCAGCAGCTTGGAACATGAGCAGTTCTTC; CDR3: CASSLEHEQFF
size: -; D: TRBD1; J: TRBJ1-1; V: TRBV4-2; DNA: TGTGCCAGCAGCCAAGCACAGGGGAGGAAAGACACTGAAGCTTTCTTT; CDR3: CASSQAQGRKDTEAFF
size: -; D: -; J: TRBJ2-7; V: TRBV11-1; DNA: TGTGCCAGCAGCATAGGAAACATCAGGGATGACAGCGTCTACGAGCAGTACTTC; CDR3: CASSIGNIRDDSVYEQYF
size: -; D: -; J: TRBJ2-7; V: TRBV19; DNA: TGTGCCAGTAGTGAGCCCCCGAAGCAGTACTTC; CDR3: CASSEPPKQYF
size: -; D: -; J: TRBJ1-1; V: TRBV15; DNA: TGTGCCACCAGCAGAGATGGCAGTAGCACTGAAGCTTTCTTT; CDR3: CATSRDGSSTEAFF
size: once; D: TRBD2; J: TRBJ2-3; V: TRBV20-1; DNA: TGCAGTGCTAGTAGACTAGCGGGGGGCACAGATACGCAGTATTTT; CDR3: CSASRLAGGTDTQYF
size: few; D: -; J: TRBJ1-1; V: TRBV6-1; DNA: TGTGCCAGCAGCAAGGCAGGGGCTGTAAACACTGAAGCTTTCTTT; CDR3: CASSKAGAVNTEAFF
size: -; D: TRBD2; J: TRBJ2-1; V: TRBV9; DNA: TGTGCCAGCAGCGCGTTAGCGGGAGACGAGAACAATGAGCAGTTCTTC; CDR3: CASSALAGDENNEQFF
size: -; D: -; J: TRBJ2-3; V: TRBV10-3; DNA: TGTGCCATCAGTGGCACGGATCGCGATACGCAGTATTTT; CDR3: CAISGTDRDTQYF
size: -; D: -; J: TRBJ2-2; V: TRBV5-1; DNA: TGCGCCAGCAGCACGTCGGGGGCCGGGGAGCTGTTTTTT; CDR3: CASSTSGAGELFF
size: many; D: -; J: TRBJ2-3; V: TRBV6-6; DNA: TGTGCCAGCAGTTACTCGAGGGCAGATACGCAGTATTTT; CDR3: CASSYSRADTQYF
size: once; D: -; J: TRBJ2-1; V: TRBV10-3; DNA: TGTGCCATCACAGAGGGACCGCCAGACGAGCAGTTCTTC; CDR3: CAITEGPPDEQFF
size: -; D: -; J: TRBJ2-5; V: TRBV29-1; DNA: TGCAGCGTTGAAGGGAGGGACGGGACCCAGCACTTC; CDR3: CSVEGRDGTQHF
size: -; D: -; J: TRBJ2-1; V: TRBV5-5; DNA: TGTGCCAGCAGCTTGCAACACCAGAACAATGAGCAGTTCTTC; CDR3: CASSLQHQNNEQFF
size: few; D: -; J: TRBJ2-5; V: TRBV6-1; DNA: TGTGCCAGCAGCCCGACCAGGGCCAGGTTTGGAGAGACCCAGTACTTC; CDR3: CASSPTRARFGETQYF
size: -; D: -; J: TRBJ1-2; V: TRBV27; DNA: TGTGCCAGCAGTTTATCGACGGCCCTCTATGGCTACACCTTC; CDR3: CASSLSTALYGYTF
size: many; D: -; J: TRBJ2-7; V: TRBV15; DNA: TGTGCCACCAGCAGGGCCGACCCAGAGCAGGACTACGAGCAGTACTTC; CDR3: CATSRADPEQDYEQYF
size: -; D: -; J: TRBJ2-3; V: TRBV20-1; DNA: TGCAGTGCTAGAGGACCGAGCGGACGCACAGATACGCAGTATTTT; CDR3: CSARGPSGRTDTQYF
size: few; D: -; J: TRBJ2-3; V: TRBV20-1; DNA: TGCAGTTCCAGAGTAACCAGGGTTAGAACAGATACGCAGTATTTT; CDR3: CSSRVTRVRTDTQYF
size: -; D: -; J: TRBJ2-3; V: TRBV10-3; DNA: TGTGCCATCAGTGAGGGGCTCGATACGCAGTATTTT; CDR3: CAISEGLDTQYF
size: -; D: TRBD1; J: TRBJ2-7; V: TRBV5-1; DNA: TGCGCCAGCAGCTCGGACAGGGGGGGGAACTACGAGCAGTACTTC; CDR3: CASSSDRGGNYEQYF
size: -; D: TRBD1; J: TRBJ1-1; V: TRBV7-3; DNA: TGTGCCAGCAGCTTCTCCGGGACAGGGGAGTGGACTGAAGCTTTCTTT; CDR3: CASSFSGTGEWTEAFF
size: few; D: -; J: TRBJ2-3; V: TRBV20-1; DNA: TGCAGTGCCCCCCCTGGGGATACGCAGTATTTT; CDR3: CSAPPGDTQYF
size: -; D: TRBD2; J: TRBJ2-5; V: TRBV20-1; DNA: TGCAGTGCCCGGCTAGCGGAGGTATTGATGAAAGAGACCCAGTACTTC; CDR3: CSARLAEVLMKETQYF
size: -; D: -; J: TRBJ2-3; V: TRBV6-5; DNA: TGTGCCAGCAGTTTGAGGGACATCTCCACAGATACGCAGTATTTT; CDR3: CASSLRDISTDTQYF
size: -; D: -; J: TRBJ2-2; V: TRBV5-1; DNA: TGCGCCAGCAGCACCAATGGACAGAAGAACACCGGGGAGCTGTTTTTT; CDR3: CASSTNGQKNTGELFF
size: -; D: TRBD1; J: TRBJ2-3; V: TRBV15; DNA: TGTGCCACCAGCAGCCGGACAGGGGGCCCCGATACGCAGTATTTT; CDR3: CATSSRTGGPDTQYF
size: -; D: -; J: TRBJ1-2; V: TRBV28; DNA: TGTGCCAGCAGTTCCCTCACAGCCCGGTCTATGGGCTACACCTTC; CDR3: CASSSLTARSMGYTF